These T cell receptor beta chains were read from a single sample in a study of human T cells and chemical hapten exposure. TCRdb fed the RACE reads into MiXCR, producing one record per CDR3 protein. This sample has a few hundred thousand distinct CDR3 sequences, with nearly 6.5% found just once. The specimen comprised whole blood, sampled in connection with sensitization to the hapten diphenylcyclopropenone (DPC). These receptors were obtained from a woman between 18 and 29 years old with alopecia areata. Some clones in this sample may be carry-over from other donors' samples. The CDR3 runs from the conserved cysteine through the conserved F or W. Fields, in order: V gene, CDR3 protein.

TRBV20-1,CSAKTDFRNTEAFF
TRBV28,CASSLTSNPTRNYGYTF
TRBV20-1,CSATQTSGGDYNEQFF
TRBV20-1,CSATKRDSYNEQFF
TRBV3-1,CASSQENPGIGELFF
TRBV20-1,CSASPLGDTQYF
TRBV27,CASSSRTSGGDYNEQFF
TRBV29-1,CSVGLLAPPDEQFF
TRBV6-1,CASSEDTGGQGNEKLFF
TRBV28,CASSFATGSDNSPLHF
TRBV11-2,CASRYKFGTGGGEGTEAFF
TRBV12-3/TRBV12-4,CASSWAEYNEQFF
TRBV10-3,CAISERDTQPQHF
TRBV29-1,CSAAVSSYNSPLHF
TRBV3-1,CASSQDSEQYF
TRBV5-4,CAISDPTSRGAVDEKLFF
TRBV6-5,CASSYEAGTKTEAFF
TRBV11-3,CASSLRRWYLNGYTF
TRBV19,CASSIGRREETQYF
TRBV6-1,CASIPRPGAEAFF
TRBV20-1,CSAPGASGEQYF
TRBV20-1,CSARGRQGNQPQHF
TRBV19,CASRDGYSGANVLTF
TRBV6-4,CATPPGQGLYNEQFF
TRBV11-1,CASSLPTRLTDTQYF
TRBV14,CASSQFGGSGISEAFF
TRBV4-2,CASSPSGHNEQFF
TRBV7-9,CASSLARGGFNQPQHF
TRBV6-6,CASSRSGEGDKLFF
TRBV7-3,CASSPAQGAWEQFF
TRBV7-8,CASSLAPNTGTSYEQYF
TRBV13,CASSWGRAGLNTEAFF
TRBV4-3,CASSQVEGDGYGYTF
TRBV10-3,CAISESGLSTYEQYF
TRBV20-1,CTMALLVTRYEQFF
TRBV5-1,CASSLAETGVPEQYF
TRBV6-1,CASQKRDRAPGANVLTF
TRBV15,CATSDRSYNSPLHF
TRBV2,CASGDRVGEAFF
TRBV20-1,CSARPQENQPQHF
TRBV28,CASSWGVGGPSYEQYF
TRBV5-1,CASSLQPRGTDTQYF
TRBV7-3,CASSLREGFYEQYF
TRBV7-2,CASSLTVTGVGNTIYF
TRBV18,CASSPSSRGLNTEAFF
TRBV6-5,CASSRATRGDTEAFF
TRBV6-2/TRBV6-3,CASRDAPYGYTF
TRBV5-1,CASSLVSGGNTIYF
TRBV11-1,CASRTRATTYEQYF
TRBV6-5,CASSRTGEDTQYF
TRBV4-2,CASSLARGKAQPQHF
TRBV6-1,CASRGPLNTEAFF
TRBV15,CATSRVGTDEAFF
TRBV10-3,CAINPGQGDTGELFF
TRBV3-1,CASSAMGQPQHF
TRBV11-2,CASSSRQGDNQPQHF
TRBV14,CASSRHRASSYEQYF
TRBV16,CASSPRDRVFQPQHF
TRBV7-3,CASSLNQGNTEAFF